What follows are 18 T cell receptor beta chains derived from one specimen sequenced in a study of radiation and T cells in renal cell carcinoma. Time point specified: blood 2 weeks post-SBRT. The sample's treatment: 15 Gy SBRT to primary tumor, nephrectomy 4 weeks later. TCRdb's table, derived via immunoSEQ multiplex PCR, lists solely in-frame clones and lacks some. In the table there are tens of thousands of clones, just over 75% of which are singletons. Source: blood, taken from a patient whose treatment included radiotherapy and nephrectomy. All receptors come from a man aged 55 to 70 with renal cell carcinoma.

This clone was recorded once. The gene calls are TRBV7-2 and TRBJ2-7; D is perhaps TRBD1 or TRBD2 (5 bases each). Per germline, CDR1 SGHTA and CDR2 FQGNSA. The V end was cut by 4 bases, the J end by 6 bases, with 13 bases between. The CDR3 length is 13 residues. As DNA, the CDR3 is TGTGCCAGCAGCTCGGGACGGGCGGGCGAGCAGTACTTC. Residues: CASSSGRAGEQYF.

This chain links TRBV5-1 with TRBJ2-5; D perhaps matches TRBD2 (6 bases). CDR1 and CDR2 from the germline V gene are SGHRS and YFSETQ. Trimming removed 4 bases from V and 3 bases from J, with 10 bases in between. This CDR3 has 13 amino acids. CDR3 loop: CASSRTGEETQYF. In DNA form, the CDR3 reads TGCGCCAGCAGCCGGACGGGAGAAGAGACCCAGTACTTC.

Written as DNA, the CDR3 is TGTGCCAGCGGCCTAGGGGCCGGTGGCGAGCAGTACGTC. Translation gives CASGLGAGGEQYV. The chain uses TRBV27 and TRBJ2-7; TRBD1 might be the D (5 bases). Between the trimmed V and J ends, which lost 8 bases and 6 bases, there was a span of 17 bases. CDR1 is MNHEY, CDR2 SMNVEV, per germline (reference sequence). The CDR3 totals 13 residues.

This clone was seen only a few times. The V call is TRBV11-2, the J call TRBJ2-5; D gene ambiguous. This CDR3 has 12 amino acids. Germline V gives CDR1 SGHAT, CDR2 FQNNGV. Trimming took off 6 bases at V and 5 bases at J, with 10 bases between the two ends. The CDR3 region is CASSPGWETQYF. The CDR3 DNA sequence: TGTGCCAGCAGTCCCGGCTGGGAGACCCAGTACTTC.

The CDR3 reads CASSDPLRRVHNSNQPQHF. The CDR3 nucleotides read TGTGCCAGCAGTGACCCCTTGCGAAGGGTTCACAATAGCAATCAGCCCCAGCATTTT. The rearrangement joins TRBV6-1 to TRBJ1-5; D is unresolved. The germline V gene encodes CDR1 MNHNS and CDR2 SASEGT. The CDR3 runs to 19 residues. The V gene lost 3 bases and the J gene lost 0 bases, with 21 bases spanning the gap.

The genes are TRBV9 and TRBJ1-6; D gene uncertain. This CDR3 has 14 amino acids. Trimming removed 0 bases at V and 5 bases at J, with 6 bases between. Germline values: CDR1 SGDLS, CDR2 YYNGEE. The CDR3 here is CASSVEPDNSPLHF. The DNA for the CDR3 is TGTGCCAGCAGCGTAGAACCGGATAATTCACCCCTCCACTTT.

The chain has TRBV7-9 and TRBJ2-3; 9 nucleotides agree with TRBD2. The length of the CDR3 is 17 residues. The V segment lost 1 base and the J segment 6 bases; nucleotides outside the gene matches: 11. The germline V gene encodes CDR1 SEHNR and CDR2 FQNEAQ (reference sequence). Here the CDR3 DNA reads TGTGCCAGCAGCTTAGATACGGCTAGCGGGGCCCGGGATACGCAGTATTTT. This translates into CASSLDTASGARDTQYF.

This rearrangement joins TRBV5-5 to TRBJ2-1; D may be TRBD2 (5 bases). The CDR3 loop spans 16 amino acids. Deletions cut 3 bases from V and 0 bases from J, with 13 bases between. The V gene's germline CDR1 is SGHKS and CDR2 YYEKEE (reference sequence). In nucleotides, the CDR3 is TGTGCCAGCAGCTCTGGACTTTTAAACTCCTACAATGAGCAGTTCTTC. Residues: CASSSGLLNSYNEQFF.

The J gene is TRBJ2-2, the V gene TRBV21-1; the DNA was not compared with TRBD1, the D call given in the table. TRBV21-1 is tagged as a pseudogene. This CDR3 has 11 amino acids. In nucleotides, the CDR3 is TGTGCCAGTGACAGGTCCGGGGAGCTGTTTTTT. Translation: CASDRSGELFF.

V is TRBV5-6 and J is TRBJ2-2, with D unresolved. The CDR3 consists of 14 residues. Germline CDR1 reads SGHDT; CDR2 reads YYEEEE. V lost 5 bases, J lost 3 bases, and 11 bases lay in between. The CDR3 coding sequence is TGTGCCAGCAGTCCCCGGGCGTACACCGGGGAGCTGTTTTTT. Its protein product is CASSPRAYTGELFF.

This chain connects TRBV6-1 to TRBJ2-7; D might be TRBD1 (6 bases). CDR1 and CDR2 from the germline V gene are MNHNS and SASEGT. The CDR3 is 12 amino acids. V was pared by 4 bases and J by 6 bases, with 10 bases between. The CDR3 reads CASSVRGFEQYV. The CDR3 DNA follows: TGTGCCAGCAGTGTCAGGGGTTTCGAGCAGTACGTC.

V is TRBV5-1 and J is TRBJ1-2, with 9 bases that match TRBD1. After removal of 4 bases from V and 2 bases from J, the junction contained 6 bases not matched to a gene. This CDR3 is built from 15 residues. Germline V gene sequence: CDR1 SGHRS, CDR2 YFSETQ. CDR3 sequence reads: CASSPGQGENYGYTF. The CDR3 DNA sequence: TGCGCCAGCAGCCCGGGACAGGGAGAGAACTATGGCTACACCTTC. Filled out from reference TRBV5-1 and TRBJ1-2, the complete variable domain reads KAGVTQTPRYLIKTRGQQVTLSCSPISGHRSVSWYQQTPGQGLQFLFEYFSETQRNKGNFPGRFSGRQFSNSRSEMNVSTLELGDSALYLCASSPGQGENYGYTFGSGTRLTVV.

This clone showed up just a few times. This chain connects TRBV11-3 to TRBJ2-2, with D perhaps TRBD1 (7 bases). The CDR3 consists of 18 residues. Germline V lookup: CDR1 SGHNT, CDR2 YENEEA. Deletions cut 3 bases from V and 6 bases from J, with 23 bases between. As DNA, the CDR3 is TGTGCCAGCAGCTTCGATTCCACTTCAGGGGGGAGAGCCGGGGAGCTGTTTTTT. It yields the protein CASSFDSTSGGRAGELFF.

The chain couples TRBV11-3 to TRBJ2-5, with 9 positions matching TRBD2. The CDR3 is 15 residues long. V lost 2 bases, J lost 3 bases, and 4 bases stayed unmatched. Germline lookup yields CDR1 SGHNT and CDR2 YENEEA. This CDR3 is CASSLSGGPEETQYF. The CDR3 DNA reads TGTGCCAGCAGCTTAAGCGGGGGGCCAGAAGAGACCCAGTACTTC.

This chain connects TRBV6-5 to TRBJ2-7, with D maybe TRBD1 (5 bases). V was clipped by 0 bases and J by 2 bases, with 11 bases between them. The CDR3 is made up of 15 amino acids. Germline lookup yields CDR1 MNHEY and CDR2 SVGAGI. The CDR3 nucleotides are TGTGCCAGCAGTTACTCGAAAAGGGGAACCTACGAGCAGTACTTC. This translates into CASSYSKRGTYEQYF.

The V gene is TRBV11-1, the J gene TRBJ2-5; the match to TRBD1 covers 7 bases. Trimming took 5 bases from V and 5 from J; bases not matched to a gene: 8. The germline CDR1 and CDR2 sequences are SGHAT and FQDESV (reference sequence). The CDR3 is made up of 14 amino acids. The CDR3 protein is CASSRNGQVETQYF. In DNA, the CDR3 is TGTGCCAGCAGCAGGAATGGACAGGTCGAGACCCAGTACTTC.

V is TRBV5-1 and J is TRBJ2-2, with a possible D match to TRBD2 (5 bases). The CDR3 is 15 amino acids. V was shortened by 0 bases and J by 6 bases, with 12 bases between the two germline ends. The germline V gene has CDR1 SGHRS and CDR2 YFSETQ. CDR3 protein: CASSLGESKAGELFF. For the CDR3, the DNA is TGCGCCAGCAGCTTGGGGGAGTCCAAGGCCGGGGAGCTGTTTTTT. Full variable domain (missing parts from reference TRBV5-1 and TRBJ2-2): KAGVTQTPRYLIKTRGQQVTLSCSPISGHRSVSWYQQTPGQGLQFLFEYFSETQRNKGNFPGRFSGRQFSNSRSEMNVSTLELGDSALYLCASSLGESKAGELFFGEGSRLTVL.

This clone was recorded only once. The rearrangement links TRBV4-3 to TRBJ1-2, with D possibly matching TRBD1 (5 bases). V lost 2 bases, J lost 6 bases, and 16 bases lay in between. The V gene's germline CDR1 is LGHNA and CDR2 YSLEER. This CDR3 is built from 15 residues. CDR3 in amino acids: CASSQSRGFADGYTF. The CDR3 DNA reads TGCGCCAGCAGCCAATCACGGGGGTTTGCTGATGGCTACACCTTC.